The subject of this entry is one T cell receptor beta chain. This clonotype has a handful of counts. Its target antigen remains unknown. No qualities accompany the bases; no much larger clone lies one base away. The cysteine opens and the phenylalanine closes a CDR3 of 12 amino acids. Left in the record is the CDR3 DNA by itself, 36 bases read in frame from the first base. Here V drops 7 bases and J drops 4 bases, and the junction holds 2 bases not matched to any gene. The data are from a study of T cell repertoires in cytomegalovirus infection (dated 2019 in TCRdb). Looking at the study overall: Donor HLA type was relevant to the analysis, because carriage of CMV infection together with the matching HLA type was indicated by public TCR beta signatures. Study-level results and caveats: Cumulative frequency of public TCR beta family members discriminated carriers of CMV infection plus the relevant HLA type in this cohort and an independent 352-donor cohort. In the ex vivo response, HLA-C-restricted CMV-specific TCR beta clonotypes were dominant, and in two of eight donors the single most frequent clonotype came from this HLA-C-restricted group.

Sequenced on an Illumina HiSeq 1500. TCRdb trimmed the raw reads at Q25, called clones with MiXCR and kept productive beta chains. For every CDR3 protein sequence, its rows merge into one entry that carries the most common genes and DNA. For this sample there are 250,000 to 350,000 distinct CDR3 sequences; roughly 25% appear just once. Roughly 13% of the sample rests with the top ten. Sample: PBMCs. This sequence uses TRBV12-3 or TRBV12-4 and TRBJ1-1; a stretch of 8 junction bases matches TRBD1. The source is a human donor in good health (CMV status not recorded). Some clones in this sample may be carry-over from other donors' samples. The sequenced DNA is TGTGCCAGCATTACAGGGGGCACTGAAGCTTTCTTT. The translation is CASITGGTEAFF.